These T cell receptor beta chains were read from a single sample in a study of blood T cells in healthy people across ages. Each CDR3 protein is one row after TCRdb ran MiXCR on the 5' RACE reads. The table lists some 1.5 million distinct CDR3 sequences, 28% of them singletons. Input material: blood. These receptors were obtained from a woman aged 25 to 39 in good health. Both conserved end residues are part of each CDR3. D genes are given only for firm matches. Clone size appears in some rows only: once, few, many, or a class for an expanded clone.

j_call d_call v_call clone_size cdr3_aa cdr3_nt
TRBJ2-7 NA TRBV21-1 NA CASSFPKHAASSIYEQYF TGTGCCAGCAGCTTCCCCAAACACGCGGCCAGCTCCATCTACGAGCAGTACTTC
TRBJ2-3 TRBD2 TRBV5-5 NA CASSITSADTQYF TGTGCCAGCAGCATTACTAGCGCAGATACGCAGTATTTT
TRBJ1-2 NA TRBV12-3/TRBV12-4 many CASSRSQGRDYTF TGTGCCAGCAGTCGCTCGCAGGGTAGAGACTACACCTTC
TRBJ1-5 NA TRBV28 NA CASSFGQARGQPQHF TGTGCCAGCAGCTTCGGACAAGCCCGGGGTCAGCCCCAGCATTTT
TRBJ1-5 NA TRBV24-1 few CATSDGQNQPQHF TGTGCCACCAGTGACGGACAGAATCAGCCCCAGCATTTT
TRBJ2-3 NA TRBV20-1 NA CSATGDPKSTDTQYF TGCAGTGCCACGGGGGACCCGAAAAGCACAGATACGCAGTATTTT
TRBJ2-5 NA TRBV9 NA CASSVVMGGETQYF TGTGCCAGCAGCGTAGTTATGGGAGGAGAGACCCAGTACTTC
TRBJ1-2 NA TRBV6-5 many CASSSGLPDGYTF TGTGCCAGCAGTTCGGGTTTGCCCGATGGCTACACCTTC
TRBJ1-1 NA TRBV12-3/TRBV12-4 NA CASSSGLTTEAFF TGTGCCAGCAGTTCCGGGTTGACCACTGAAGCTTTCTTT
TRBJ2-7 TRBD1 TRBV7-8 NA CASSSSGQLYEQYF TGTGCCAGCAGCTCATCGGGACAGCTCTACGAGCAGTACTTC
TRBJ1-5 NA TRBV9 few CASSTRQVGDQPQHF TGTGCCAGCAGCACCAGACAGGTTGGCGATCAGCCCCAGCATTTT
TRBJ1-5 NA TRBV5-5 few CASSSGTSNQPQHF TGTGCCAGCAGTTCCGGGACTAGCAATCAGCCCCAGCATTTT
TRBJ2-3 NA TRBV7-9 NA CASSFLDDRTDTQYF TGTGCCAGCAGCTTCTTGGACGACCGCACAGATACGCAGTATTTT
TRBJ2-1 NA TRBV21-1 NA CASTTWGTRGRASGNEQFF TGTGCCAGCACCACTTGGGGTACACGTGGGAGGGCGAGTGGGAATGAGCAGTTCTTC
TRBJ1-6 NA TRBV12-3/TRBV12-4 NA CASSGRSAGSPLHF TGTGCCAGCAGTGGGAGGTCCGCGGGTTCACCCCTCCACTTT
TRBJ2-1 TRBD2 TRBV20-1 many CSARRTGGNEQFF TGCAGTGCTAGGAGGACGGGGGGAAATGAGCAGTTCTTC
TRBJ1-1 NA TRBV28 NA CASRTWGTGGRNTEAFF TGTGCCAGCAGAACGTGGGGGACGGGAGGACGGAACACTGAAGCTTTCTTT
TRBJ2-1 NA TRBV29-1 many CSVEYGLGQKSSYNEQFF TGCAGCGTTGAATACGGTCTCGGACAGAAAAGCTCCTACAATGAGCAGTTCTTC
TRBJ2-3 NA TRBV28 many CASRAVTDTQYF TGTGCCAGCAGGGCGGTCACAGATACGCAGTATTTT
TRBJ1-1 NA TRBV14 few CASSQSAGTEAFF TGTGCCAGCAGCCAATCGGCAGGGACTGAAGCTTTCTTT
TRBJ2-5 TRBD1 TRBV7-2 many CASSLVLSGQGLETQYF TGTGCCAGCAGCTTAGTCCTCTCGGGACAGGGGTTAGAGACCCAGTACTTC
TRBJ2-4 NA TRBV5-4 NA CASSLSQGAKNIQYF TGTGCCAGCAGCTTATCGCAGGGCGCCAAAAACATTCAGTACTTC
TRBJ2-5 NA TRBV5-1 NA CASSLAVLETQYF TGCGCCAGCAGCTTGGCGGTGCTGGAGACCCAGTACTTC
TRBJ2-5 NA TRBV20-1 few CSARDVQGETQYF TGCAGTGCTAGAGACGTCCAGGGGGAGACCCAGTACTTC
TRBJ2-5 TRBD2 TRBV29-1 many CSYGTSAYQETQYF TGCAGCTACGGGACTAGCGCGTACCAAGAGACCCAGTACTTC
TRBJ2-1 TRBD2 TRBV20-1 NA CSARSTSGRSDEQFF TGCAGTGCTAGATCAACCAGCGGGAGAAGCGATGAGCAGTTCTTC
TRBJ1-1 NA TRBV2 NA CASRTSPGEDTEAFF TGTGCCAGCCGAACCTCCCCCGGGGAGGACACTGAAGCTTTCTTT
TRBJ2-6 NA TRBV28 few CASSSPAGSRANVLTF TGTGCCAGCAGTTCCCCCGCGGGTTCAAGGGCCAACGTCCTGACTTTC
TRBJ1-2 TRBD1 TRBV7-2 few CASLFPGQIASGYTF TGTGCCAGTCTCTTTCCGGGACAGATAGCGTCCGGCTACACCTTC
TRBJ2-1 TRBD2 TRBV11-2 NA CASSLKSPSGTLLQFF TGTGCCAGCAGCTTAAAATCCCCTAGCGGGACCTTGCTCCAGTTCTTC
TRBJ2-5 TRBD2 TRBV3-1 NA CASSQVGDYNEQYF TGTGCCAGCAGCCAAGTCGGGGACTACAATGAGCAGTACTTC
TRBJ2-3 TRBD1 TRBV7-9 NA CASSFGTGGIRSTDTQYF TGTGCCAGCAGCTTTGGGACAGGGGGGATCAGAAGCACAGATACGCAGTATTTT
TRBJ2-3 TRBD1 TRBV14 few CASSQDRGRNTDTQYF TGTGCCAGCAGCCAGGACAGGGGGCGGAACACAGATACGCAGTATTTT
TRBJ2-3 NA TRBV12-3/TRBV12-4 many CASSHVPDTQYF TGTGCCAGCAGCCACGTCCCAGATACGCAGTATTTT
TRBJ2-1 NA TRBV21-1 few CASSKVPPGLGLYNEQFF TGTGCCAGCAGCAAAGTTCCCCCGGGACTAGGTTTGTACAATGAGCAGTTCTTC
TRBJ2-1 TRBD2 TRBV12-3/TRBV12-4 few CASSSLAGGGEQFF TGTGCCAGCAGTTCATTAGCGGGGGGGGGAGAGCAGTTCTTC
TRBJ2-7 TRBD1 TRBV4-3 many CASSHRGQGGYEQYF TGCGCCAGCAGCCACAGGGGACAGGGTGGCTACGAGCAGTACTTC
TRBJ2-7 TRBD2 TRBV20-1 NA CSASLAASSEQYF TGCAGTGCTTCCCTAGCGGCCTCCTCCGAGCAGTACTTC
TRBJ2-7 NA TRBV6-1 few CASSEASRTEPYEQYF TGTGCCAGCAGTGAAGCGAGCAGGACAGAACCCTACGAGCAGTACTTC